The clone carrying this T cell receptor (beta chain) was recorded at least ten times. TCRdb reprocessed the RT-PCR reads with MiXCR, giving one entry per CDR3 protein. The sample includes around 700,000 distinct CDR3 sequences, 14% of them seen just once. CDR1 SQVTM and CDR2 ANQGSEA come from the germline V gene. The V gene end was trimmed by 2 bases and the J gene end by 7 bases; junction bases not matched to a gene: 3. There are 13 residues in the CDR3. Sequencing was done on a sample of memory CD4+ T cells from blood. The clonotype originates from a female donor in good health, serving as a healthy control. The chain couples TRBV29-1 to TRBJ2-1; the match to TRBD2 covers 9 bases. CDR3 protein: CSVEIAGVNEQFF. Here the CDR3 DNA reads TGCAGCGTTGAAATAGCGGGAGTGAATGAGCAGTTCTTC.